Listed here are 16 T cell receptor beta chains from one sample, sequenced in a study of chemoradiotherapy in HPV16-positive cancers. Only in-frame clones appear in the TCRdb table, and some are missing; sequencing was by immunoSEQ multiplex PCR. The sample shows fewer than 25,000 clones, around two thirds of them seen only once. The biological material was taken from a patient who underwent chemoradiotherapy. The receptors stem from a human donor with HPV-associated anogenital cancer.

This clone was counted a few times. The CDR3 loop is CASSEEEGRTRQPQHF. The CDR3 DNA is TGTGCCAGCAGTGAAGAGGAAGGGCGGACGCGTCAGCCCCAGCATTTT. The chain employs TRBV6-1 and TRBJ1-5, with unresolved D. CDR1 is MNHNS and CDR2 is SASEGT in the germline V gene. The V end was cut by 1 base, the J end by 6 bases, with 16 bases between. The CDR3 contains 16 residues.

This CDR3 is CASSLGSGSYEQYF. The DNA for the CDR3 is TGTGCCAGCAGCTTGGGTTCAGGGTCCTACGAGCAGTACTTC. V and J are TRBV5-4 and TRBJ2-7, with D perhaps TRBD1 (5 bases). This CDR3 has 14 residues. The V and J ends lost 0 bases and 1 base respectively, with 8 bases between them. In germline, CDR1 is SGHNT, CDR2 YYREEE (reference sequence).

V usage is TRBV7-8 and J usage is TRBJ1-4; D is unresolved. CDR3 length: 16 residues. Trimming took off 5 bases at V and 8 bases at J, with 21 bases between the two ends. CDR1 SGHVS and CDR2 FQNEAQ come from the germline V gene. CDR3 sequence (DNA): TGTGCCAGCAGCCCCCCTTTGCCAGGCCGAGGAGAAAAACTGTTTTTT. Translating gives CASSPPLPGRGEKLFF.

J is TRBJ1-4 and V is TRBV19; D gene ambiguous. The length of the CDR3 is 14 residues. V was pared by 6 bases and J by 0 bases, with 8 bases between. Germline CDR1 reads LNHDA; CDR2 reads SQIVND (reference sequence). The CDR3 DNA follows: TGTGCCAGTAGGCAACGAGCAACTAATGAAAAACTGTTTTTT. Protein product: CASRQRATNEKLFF.

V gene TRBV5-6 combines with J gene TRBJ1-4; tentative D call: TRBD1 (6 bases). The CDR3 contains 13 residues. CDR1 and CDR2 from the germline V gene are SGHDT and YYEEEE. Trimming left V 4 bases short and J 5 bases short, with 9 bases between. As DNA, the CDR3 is TGTGCCAGCAGCCGGACAGAGAATGAAAAACTGTTTTTT. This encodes CASSRTENEKLFF.

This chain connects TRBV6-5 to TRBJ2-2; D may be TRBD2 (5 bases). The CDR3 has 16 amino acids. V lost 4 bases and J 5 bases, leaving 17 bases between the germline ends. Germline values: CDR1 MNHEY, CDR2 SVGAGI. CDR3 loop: CASSFRVFRGTGELFF. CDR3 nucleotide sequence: TGTGCCAGCAGTTTTCGGGTCTTCAGAGGGACCGGGGAGCTGTTTTTT.

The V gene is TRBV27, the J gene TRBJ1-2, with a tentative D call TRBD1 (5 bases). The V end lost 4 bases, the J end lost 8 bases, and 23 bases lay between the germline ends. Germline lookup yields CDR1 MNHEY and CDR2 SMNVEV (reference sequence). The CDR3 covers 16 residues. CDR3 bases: TGTGCCAGCAGTTCCCTTGCGATGGGGGACCAACGGGGCTACACCTTC. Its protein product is CASSSLAMGDQRGYTF.

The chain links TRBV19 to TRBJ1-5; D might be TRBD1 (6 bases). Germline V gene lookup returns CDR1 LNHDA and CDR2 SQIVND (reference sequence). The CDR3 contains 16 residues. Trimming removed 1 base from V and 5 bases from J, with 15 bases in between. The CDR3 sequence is CASSIGKQGYDQPQHF. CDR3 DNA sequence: TGTGCCAGTAGTATAGGAAAACAGGGATATGATCAGCCCCAGCATTTT.

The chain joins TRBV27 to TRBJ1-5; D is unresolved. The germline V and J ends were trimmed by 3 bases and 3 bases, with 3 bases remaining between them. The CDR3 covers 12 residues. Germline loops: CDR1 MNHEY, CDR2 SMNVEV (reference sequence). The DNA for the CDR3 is TGTGCCAGCAGTTTTTACAATCAGCCCCAGCATTTT. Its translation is CASSFYNQPQHF.

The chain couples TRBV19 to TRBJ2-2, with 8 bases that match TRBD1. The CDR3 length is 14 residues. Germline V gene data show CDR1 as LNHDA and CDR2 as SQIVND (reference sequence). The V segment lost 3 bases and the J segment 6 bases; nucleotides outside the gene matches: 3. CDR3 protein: CASSIGDRSGELFF. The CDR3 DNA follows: TGTGCCAGTAGTATCGGGGACAGGTCCGGGGAGCTGTTTTTT. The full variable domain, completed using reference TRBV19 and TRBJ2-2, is DGGITQSPKYLFRKEGQNVTLSCEQNLNHDAMYWYRQDPGQGLRLIYYSQIVNDFQKGDIAEGYSVSREKKESFPLTVTSAQKNPTAFYLCASSIGDRSGELFFGEGSRLTVL.

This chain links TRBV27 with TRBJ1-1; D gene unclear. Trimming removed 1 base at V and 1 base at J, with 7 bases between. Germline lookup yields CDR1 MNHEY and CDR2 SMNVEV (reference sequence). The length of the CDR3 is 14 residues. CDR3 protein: CASSLFRQNTEAFF. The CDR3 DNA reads TGTGCCAGCAGTTTATTTAGGCAGAACACTGAAGCTTTCTTT.

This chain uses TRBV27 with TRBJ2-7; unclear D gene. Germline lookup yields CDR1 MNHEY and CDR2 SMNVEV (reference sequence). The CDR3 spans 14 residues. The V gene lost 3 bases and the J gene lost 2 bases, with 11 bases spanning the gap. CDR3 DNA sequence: TGTGCCAGCAGTTTCCTATCGGATACCTACGAGCAGTACTTC. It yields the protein CASSFLSDTYEQYF.

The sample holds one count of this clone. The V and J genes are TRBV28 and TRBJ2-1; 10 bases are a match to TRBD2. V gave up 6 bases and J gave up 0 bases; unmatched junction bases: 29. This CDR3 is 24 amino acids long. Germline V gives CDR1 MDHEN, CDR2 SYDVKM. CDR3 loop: CASSPEGSDSGRFPISGSYNEQFF. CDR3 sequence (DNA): TGTGCCAGCAGCCCAGAAGGGTCCGATAGCGGGAGGTTTCCCATCTCGGGCTCCTACAATGAGCAGTTCTTC.

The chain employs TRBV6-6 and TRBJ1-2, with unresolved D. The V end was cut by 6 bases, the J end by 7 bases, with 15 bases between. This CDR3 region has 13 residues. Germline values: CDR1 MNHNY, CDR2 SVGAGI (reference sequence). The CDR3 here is CASSPLRESGYTF. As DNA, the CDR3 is TGTGCCAGCAGCCCCTTGAGGGAGAGTGGCTACACCTTC.

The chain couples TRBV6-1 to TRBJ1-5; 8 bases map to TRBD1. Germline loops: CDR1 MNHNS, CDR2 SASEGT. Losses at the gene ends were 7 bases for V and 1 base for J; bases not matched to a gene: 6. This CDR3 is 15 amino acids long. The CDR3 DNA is TGTGCCAGCACCCTTAGGACAGGGAGCAATCAGCCCCAGCATTTT. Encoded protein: CASTLRTGSNQPQHF.

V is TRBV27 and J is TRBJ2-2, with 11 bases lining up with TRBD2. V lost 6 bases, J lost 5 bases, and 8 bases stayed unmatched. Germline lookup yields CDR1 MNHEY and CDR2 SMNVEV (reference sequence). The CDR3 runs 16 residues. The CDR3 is CASRPTSGGGTGELFF. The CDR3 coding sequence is TGTGCCAGCAGGCCCACTAGCGGGGGAGGGACCGGGGAGCTGTTTTTT.